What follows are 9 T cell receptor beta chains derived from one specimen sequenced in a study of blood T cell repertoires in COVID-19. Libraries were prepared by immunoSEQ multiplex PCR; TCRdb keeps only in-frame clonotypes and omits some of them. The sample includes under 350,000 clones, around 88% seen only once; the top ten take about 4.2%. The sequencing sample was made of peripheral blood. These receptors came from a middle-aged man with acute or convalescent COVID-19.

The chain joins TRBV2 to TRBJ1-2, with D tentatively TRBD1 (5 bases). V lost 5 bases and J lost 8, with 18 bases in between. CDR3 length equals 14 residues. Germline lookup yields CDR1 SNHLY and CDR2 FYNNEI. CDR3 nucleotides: TGTGCCAGCAGTCACACGGAAGGGGCGGGAGGCTACACCTTC. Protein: CASSHTEGAGGYTF.

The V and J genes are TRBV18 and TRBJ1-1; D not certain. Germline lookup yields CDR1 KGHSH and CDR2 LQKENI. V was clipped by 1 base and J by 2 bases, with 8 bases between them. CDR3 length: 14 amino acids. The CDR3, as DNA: TGTGCCAGCTCACCACAGCGGATTAACACTGAAGCTTTCTTT. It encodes CASSPQRINTEAFF.

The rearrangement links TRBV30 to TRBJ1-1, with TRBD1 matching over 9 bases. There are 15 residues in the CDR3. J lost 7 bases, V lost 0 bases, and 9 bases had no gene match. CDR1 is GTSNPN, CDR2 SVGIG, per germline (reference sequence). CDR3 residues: CAWSVKDRGKGEAFF. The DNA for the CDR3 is TGTGCCTGGAGTGTAAAAGACAGGGGGAAAGGTGAAGCTTTCTTT.

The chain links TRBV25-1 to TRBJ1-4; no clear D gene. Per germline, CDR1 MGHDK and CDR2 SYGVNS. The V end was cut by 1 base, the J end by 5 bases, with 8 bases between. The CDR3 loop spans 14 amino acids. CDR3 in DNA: TGTGCCAGCAGTGAATCGGGTGGCAATGAAAAACTGTTTTTT. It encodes CASSESGGNEKLFF.

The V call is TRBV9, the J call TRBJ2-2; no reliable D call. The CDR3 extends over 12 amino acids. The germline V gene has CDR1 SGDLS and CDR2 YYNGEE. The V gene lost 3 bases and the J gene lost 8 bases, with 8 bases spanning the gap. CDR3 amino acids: CASSDYGGELFF. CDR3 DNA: TGTGCCAGCAGCGACTATGGGGGGGAGCTGTTTTTT.

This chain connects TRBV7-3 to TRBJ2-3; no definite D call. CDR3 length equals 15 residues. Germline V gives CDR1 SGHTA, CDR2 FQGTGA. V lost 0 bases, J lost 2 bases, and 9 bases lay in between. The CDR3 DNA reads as TGTGCCAGCAGCTTAACTAGTCTTCCCACAGATACGCAGTATTTT. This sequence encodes CASSLTSLPTDTQYF.

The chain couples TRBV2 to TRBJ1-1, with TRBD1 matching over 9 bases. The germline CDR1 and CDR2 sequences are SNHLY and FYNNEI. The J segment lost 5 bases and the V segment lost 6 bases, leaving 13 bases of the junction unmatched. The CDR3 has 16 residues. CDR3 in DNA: TGTGCCAGCAGGGGCCAGGGACAGGGAAGGGAAACTGAAGCTTTCTTT. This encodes CASRGQGQGRETEAFF.

CDR3 nucleotide sequence: TGTGCCAGTTCGGGACCGACAGGGGAGCAGTACTTC. Translated: CASSGPTGEQYF. The V call is TRBV5-8, the J call TRBJ2-7; 7 bases are a match to TRBD1. The trim removed 8 bases at V and 7 bases at J, leaving 9 bases unmatched. CDR3 size: 12 residues. From germline, CDR1 is SGHTS and CDR2 YDEGEE.

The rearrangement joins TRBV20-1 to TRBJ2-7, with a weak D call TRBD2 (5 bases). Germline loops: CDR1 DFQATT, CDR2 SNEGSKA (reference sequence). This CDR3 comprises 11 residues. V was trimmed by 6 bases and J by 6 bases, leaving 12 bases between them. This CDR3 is CSAQKRVEQYF. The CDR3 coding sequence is TGCAGTGCCCAAAAGAGGGTCGAGCAGTACTTC.